This T cell receptor (beta chain) was profiled in a study of T cells in Graves' hyperthyroidism and ophthalmopathy. Trimming took 4 bases from V and 0 from J, leaving 9 bases between them. Looked up from germline, CDR1 is MNHEY and CDR2 is SMNVEV (reference sequence). The CDR3 runs 14 residues. RNA transcripts were the template for amplifying TCR beta CDR3 regions. HTBI primers were used for first-round RT-PCR of the TCR CDR3. TCRdb recomputed calls from the multiplex PCR reads with MiXCR, one row per CDR3 protein. The sample lists about 410,000 distinct CDR3 sequences; around 15% were seen once. The V and J genes are TRBV27 and TRBJ1-2, with D unclear. The sequence was collected from a woman aged 25 to 39 with Graves' ophthalmopathy. The sample taken for sequencing was blood. The CDR3 region is CASSSGYPNYGYTF. The CDR3 region has the DNA TGTGCCAGCAGTTCGGGGTACCCTAACTATGGCTACACCTTC.